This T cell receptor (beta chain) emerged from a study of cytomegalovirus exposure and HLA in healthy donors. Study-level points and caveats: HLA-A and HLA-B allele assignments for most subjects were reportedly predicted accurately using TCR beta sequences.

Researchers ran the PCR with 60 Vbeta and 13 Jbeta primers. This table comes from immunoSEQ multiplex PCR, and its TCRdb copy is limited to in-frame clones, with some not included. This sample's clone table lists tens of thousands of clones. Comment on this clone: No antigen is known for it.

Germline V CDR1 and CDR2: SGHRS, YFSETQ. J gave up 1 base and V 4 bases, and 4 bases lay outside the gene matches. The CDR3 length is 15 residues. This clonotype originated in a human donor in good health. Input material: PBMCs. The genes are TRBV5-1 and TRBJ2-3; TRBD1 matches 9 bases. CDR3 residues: CASSLRTGGTDTQYF. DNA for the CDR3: TGCGCCAGCAGCCTCCGGACAGGGGGCACAGATACGCAGTATTTT. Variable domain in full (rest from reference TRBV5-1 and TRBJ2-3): KAGVTQTPRYLIKTRGQQVTLSCSPISGHRSVSWYQQTPGQGLQFLFEYFSETQRNKGNFPGRFSGRQFSNSRSEMNVSTLELGDSALYLCASSLRTGGTDTQYFGPGTRLTVL.